This record looks at one T cell receptor (beta chain) sequence and its context. Its antigen is currently unknown. TRB rearrangements spanning V, D and J were amplified using mixed TRB-A/B primers. TCRdb re-analysed the multiplex PCR reads in MiXCR, keeping a single row per CDR3 protein. The sample consists of about 12,000 distinct CDR3 sequences, roughly 20% of them appearing once. The data derive from a study of T cell repertoires in aging, cancer and after chemotherapy. Findings and limits, study-wide: In each cancer cohort, median generation probability increased across chemotherapy, suggesting thymic output rebounded.

Amplification of TCR beta used genomic DNA extracted from peripheral blood. V gave up 0 bases and J gave up 5 bases; unmatched junction bases: 7. CDR1 is LNHNV, CDR2 YYDKDF, per germline (reference sequence). This CDR3 has 15 residues. The chain has TRBV15 and TRBJ2-7; 7 bases map to TRBD1. The sequenced sample consisted of blood. This TCR came from a human donor in good health. Written as DNA, the CDR3 is TGTGCCACCAGCAGAGAGTTAGGGGGCCGGGACGAGCAGTACTTC. It translates to CATSRELGGRDEQYF.